Reported below is one TCR beta chain. Its antigen is as yet unknown. Overall study results and limits: The TCR gene usage of tumor memory CD4+ T cells clustered together with blood and lymph node memory CD4+ cells and with lymph node naive CD4+ cells.

The CDR3 loop spans 16 amino acids. CDR1 and CDR2 from the germline V gene are SGHRS and YFSETQ. The trim removed 0 bases at V and 2 bases at J, leaving 4 bases unmatched. Memory CD4+ T cells were sorted as CD4+CD45RO+CD25- cells. Full-length variable regions came from constant-region reverse primers plus semi-nested Nested Universal Primer A PCR. One entry per CDR3 protein, called by TCRdb with MiXCR from the 5' RACE reads. The table shows tens of thousands of distinct CDR3 sequences, with approximately 28% occurring only once. The TCR was taken from a female donor with breast cancer. This sequence joins TRBV5-1 and TRBJ2-3, with 9 bases lining up with TRBD2. Material for sequencing was tumor-infiltrating memory CD4+ T cells sorted from the breast tumor. The sample's subset: memory CD4+ T cells, CD4+CD45RO+CD25-. The CDR3 here is CASSLAGLAHTDTQYF. The CDR3 bases are TGCGCCAGCAGCTTGGCCGGACTAGCGCACACAGATACGCAGTATTTT.